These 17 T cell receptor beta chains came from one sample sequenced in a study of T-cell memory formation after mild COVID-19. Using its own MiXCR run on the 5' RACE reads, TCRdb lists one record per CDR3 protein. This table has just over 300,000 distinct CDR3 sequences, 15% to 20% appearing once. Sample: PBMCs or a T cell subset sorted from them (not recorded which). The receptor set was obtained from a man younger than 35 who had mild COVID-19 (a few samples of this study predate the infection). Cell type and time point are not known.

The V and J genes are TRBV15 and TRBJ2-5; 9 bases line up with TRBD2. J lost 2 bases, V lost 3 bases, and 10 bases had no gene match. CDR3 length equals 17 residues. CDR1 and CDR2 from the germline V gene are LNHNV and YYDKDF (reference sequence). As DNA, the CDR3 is TGTGCCACCAGCAGTCAACTTCTAGCGGGGCTTCAAGAGACCCAGTACTTC. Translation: CATSSQLLAGLQETQYF.

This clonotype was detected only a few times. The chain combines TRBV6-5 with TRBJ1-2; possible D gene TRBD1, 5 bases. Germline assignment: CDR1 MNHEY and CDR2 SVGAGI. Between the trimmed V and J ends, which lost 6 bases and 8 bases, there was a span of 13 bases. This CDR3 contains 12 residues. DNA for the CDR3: TGTGCCAGCAGGGACCAGGGTGACGGCTACACCTTC. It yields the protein CASRDQGDGYTF.

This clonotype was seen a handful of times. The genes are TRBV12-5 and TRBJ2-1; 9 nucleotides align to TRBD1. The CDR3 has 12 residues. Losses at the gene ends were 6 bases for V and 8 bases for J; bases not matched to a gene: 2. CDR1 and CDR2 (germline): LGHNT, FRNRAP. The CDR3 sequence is CASGTGGYEQFF. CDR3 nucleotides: TGTGCTAGTGGCACAGGGGGCTATGAGCAGTTCTTC.

CDR3 region: CASSQETPSSYEQYF. In DNA, the CDR3 is TGCGCCAGCAGCCAAGAGACACCCTCCTCCTACGAGCAGTACTTC. The rearrangement uses TRBV4-1 and TRBJ2-7; D ambiguous. This CDR3 has 15 amino acids. Trimming removed 0 bases at V and 0 bases at J, with 9 bases between. CDR1 and CDR2 from the germline V gene are MGHRA and YSYEKL.

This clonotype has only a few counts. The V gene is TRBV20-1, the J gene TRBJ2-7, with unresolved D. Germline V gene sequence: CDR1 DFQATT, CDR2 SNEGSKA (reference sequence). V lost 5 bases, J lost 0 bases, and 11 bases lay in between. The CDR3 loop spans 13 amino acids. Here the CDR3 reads CSAPDELSYEQYF. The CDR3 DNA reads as TGCAGTGCTCCTGACGAACTCTCCTACGAGCAGTACTTC.

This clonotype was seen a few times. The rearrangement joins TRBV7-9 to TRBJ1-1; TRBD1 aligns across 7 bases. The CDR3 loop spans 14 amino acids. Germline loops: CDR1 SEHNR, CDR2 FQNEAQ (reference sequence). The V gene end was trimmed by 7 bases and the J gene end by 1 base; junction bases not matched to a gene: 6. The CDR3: CASKGQGGNTEAFF. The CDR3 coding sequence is TGTGCCAGCAAAGGGCAGGGGGGGAACACTGAAGCTTTCTTT.

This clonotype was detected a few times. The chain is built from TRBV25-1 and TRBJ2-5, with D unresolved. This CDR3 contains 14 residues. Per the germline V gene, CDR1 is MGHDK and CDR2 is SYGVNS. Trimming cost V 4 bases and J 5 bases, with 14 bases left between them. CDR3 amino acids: CASSARGLRETQYF. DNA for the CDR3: TGTGCCAGCAGTGCGCGTGGGCTGCGGGAGACCCAGTACTTC.

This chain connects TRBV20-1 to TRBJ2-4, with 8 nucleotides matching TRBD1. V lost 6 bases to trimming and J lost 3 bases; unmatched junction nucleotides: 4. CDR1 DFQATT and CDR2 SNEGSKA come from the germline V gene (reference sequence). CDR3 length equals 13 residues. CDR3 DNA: TGCAGTGCAGGGACAGGAGGCAAAAACATTCAGTACTTC. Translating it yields CSAGTGGKNIQYF.

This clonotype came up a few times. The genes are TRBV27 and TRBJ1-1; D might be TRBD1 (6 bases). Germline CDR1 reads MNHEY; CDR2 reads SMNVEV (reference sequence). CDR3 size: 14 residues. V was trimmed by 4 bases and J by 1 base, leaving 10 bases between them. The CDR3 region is CASSWLQGNTEAFF. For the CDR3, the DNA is TGTGCCAGCAGTTGGCTACAGGGGAACACTGAAGCTTTCTTT.

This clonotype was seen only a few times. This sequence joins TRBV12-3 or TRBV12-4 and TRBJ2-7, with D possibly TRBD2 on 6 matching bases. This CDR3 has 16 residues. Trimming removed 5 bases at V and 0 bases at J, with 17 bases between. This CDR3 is CASSKTIGGSSYEQYF. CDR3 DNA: TGTGCCAGCAGTAAAACTATCGGGGGTAGCTCCTACGAGCAGTACTTC.

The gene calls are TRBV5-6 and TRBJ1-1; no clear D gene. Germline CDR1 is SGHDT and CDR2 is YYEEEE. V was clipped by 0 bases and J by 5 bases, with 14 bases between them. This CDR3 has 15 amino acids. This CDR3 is CASSLAGVAITEAFF. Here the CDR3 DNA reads TGTGCCAGCAGCTTGGCTGGGGTGGCGATTACTGAAGCTTTCTTT.

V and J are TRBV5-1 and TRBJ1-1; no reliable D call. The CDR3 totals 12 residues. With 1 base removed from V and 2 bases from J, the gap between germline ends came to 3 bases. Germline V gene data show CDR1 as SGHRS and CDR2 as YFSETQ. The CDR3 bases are TGCGCCAGCAGCTTGCAAAACACTGAAGCTTTCTTT. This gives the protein CASSLQNTEAFF.

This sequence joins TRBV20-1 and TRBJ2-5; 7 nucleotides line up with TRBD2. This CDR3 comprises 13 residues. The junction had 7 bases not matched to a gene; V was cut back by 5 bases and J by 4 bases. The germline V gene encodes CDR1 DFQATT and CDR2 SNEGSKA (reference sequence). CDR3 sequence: CSAPRGDPETQYF. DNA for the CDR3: TGCAGTGCTCCCCGGGGGGATCCAGAGACCCAGTACTTC.

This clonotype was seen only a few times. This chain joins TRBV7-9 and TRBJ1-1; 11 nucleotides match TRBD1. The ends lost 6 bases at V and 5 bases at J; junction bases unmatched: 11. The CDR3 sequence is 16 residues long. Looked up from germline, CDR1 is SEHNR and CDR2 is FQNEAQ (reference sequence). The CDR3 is CASRDTGQGVNTEAFF. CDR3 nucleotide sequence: TGTGCCAGCAGAGATACGGGACAGGGGGTAAATACTGAAGCTTTCTTT.

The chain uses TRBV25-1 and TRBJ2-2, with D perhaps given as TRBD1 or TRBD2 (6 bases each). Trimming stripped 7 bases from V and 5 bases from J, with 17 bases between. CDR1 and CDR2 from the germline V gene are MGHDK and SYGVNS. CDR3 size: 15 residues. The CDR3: CASNPGGEGTGELFF. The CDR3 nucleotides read TGTGCCAGCAATCCCGGGGGCGAAGGGACCGGGGAGCTGTTTTTT. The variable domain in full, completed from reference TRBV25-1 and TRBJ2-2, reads EADIYQTPRYLVIGTGKKITLECSQTMGHDKMYWYQQDPGMELHLIHYSYGVNSTEKGDLSSESTVSRIRTEHFPLTLESARPSHTSQYLCASNPGGEGTGELFFGEGSRLTVL.

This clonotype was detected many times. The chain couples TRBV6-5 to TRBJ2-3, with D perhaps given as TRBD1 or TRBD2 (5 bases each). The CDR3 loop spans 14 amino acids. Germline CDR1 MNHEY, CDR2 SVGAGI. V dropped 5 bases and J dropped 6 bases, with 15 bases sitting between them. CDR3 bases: TGTGCCAGCAGTACGGGGCAGTCTCCGGATACGCAGTATTTT. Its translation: CASSTGQSPDTQYF.

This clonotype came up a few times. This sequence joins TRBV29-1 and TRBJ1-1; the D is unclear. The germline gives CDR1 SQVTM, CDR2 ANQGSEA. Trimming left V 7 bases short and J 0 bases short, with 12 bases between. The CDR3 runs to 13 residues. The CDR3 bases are TGCAGCGCCAGCCTGACGGTGAACACTGAAGCTTTCTTT. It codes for CSASLTVNTEAFF.